A selection of T cell receptor beta chains follows, all from one sample in a study of T cells in Graves' hyperthyroidism and ophthalmopathy. TCRdb re-called the multiplex PCR reads through MiXCR, storing one row per CDR3 protein. The sample has hundreds of thousands of distinct CDR3 sequences; over 15% are singletons. The sample taken for sequencing was blood. The receptors shown here come from a woman aged 45-59 years with Graves' hyperthyroidism that later progressed to Graves' ophthalmopathy. Both conserved end residues are part of each CDR3. A D gene is named only where the DNA matches it firmly. The listing skips clone size in some rows; elsewhere it reads once, few, many or a size class.

cdr3_length | j_call | clone_size | v_call | d_call | cdr3_nt | cdr3_aa
16 | TRBJ1-2 | many | TRBV5-1 | NA | TGCGCCAGCAGCTCTGGGACGGCGGCGTGGGACTATGGCTACACCTTC | CASSSGTAAWDYGYTF
12 | TRBJ2-3 | many | TRBV2 | NA | TGTGCCAGCAAAGAATCCACAGATACGCAGTATTTT | CASKESTDTQYF
14 | TRBJ1-6 | large | TRBV11-2 | NA | TGTGCCAGCAGCTTAGCAGGGAAGGGTTCACCCCTCCACTTT | CASSLAGKGSPLHF
11 | TRBJ2-3 | few | TRBV11-1 | NA | TGTGCCAGCAAGGGGTCCAATACGCAGTATTTT | CASKGSNTQYF
13 | TRBJ1-1 | many | TRBV6-1 | NA | TGTGCCAGCAGTGCACAGGGAGACACTGAAGCTTTCTTT | CASSAQGDTEAFF
15 | TRBJ1-1 | few | TRBV5-4 | TRBD1 | TGTGCCAGCAGCCGGACAGGGGGCCAATACACTGAAGCTTTCTTT | CASSRTGGQYTEAFF
14 | TRBJ2-1 | NA | TRBV20-1 | NA | TGCAGTGCCCTGGAACGGATCACGTACAATGAGCAGTTCTTC | CSALERITYNEQFF
17 | TRBJ2-5 | few | TRBV7-9 | TRBD2 | TGTGCCAGCAGCTTAGTGAGGTCTAGCGGCAGACAAGAGACCCAGTACTTC | CASSLVRSSGRQETQYF
14 | TRBJ2-1 | many | TRBV20-1 | TRBD2 | TGCAGTGCTAGTCCAGGCGGGAGAGACAATGAGCAGTTCTTC | CSASPGGRDNEQFF
14 | TRBJ1-2 | few | TRBV4-1 | TRBD1 | TGCGCCAGCAGCCAGCTAGACAGGGGAGGTGGCTACACCTTC | CASSQLDRGGGYTF
21 | TRBJ2-6 | NA | TRBV4-2 | TRBD1 | TGTGCCAGCAGCCAATATCTTTTTGCCCGGGACAGGGGCCCTGGGGCCAACGTCCTGACTTTC | CASSQYLFARDRGPGANVLTF
13 | TRBJ2-3 | NA | TRBV20-1 | NA | TGCAGTGCTACCTGGCAAAGCACAGATACGCAGTATTTT | CSATWQSTDTQYF
12 | TRBJ1-1 | NA | TRBV29-1 | NA | TGCAGCATCCGGGGAGGGAACACTGAAGCTTTCTTT | CSIRGGNTEAFF
16 | TRBJ2-4 | few | TRBV11-2 | NA | TGTGCCAGCAGCCAGCGGCAGGTGCTCTCCAAAAACATTCAGTACTTC | CASSQRQVLSKNIQYF
17 | TRBJ1-3 | NA | TRBV5-6 | NA | TGTGCCAGCACCGGGGCAGACAAAATACGCTCTGGAAACACCATATATTTT | CASTGADKIRSGNTIYF
17 | TRBJ2-5 | NA | TRBV7-7 | TRBD2 | TGTGCTAGCAGCATCCATTTGGGGTCGGGGGGGAAAGAGACCCAGTACTTC | CASSIHLGSGGKETQYF
15 | TRBJ1-6 | few | TRBV6-2/TRBV6-3 | NA | TGTGCCAGCAGAGCCGAGGGGTCTGCGGGGTCACCCCTCCACTTT | CASRAEGSAGSPLHF
13 | TRBJ1-1 | few | TRBV7-9 | NA | TGTGCCAGCAGCTTTGGGGGTCTTGAGGAAGCTTTCTTT | CASSFGGLEEAFF
17 | TRBJ2-1 | NA | TRBV5-1 | NA | TGCGCCAGCAGCTTGGATAACTATATTGGAGGGGACAATGAGCAGTTCTTC | CASSLDNYIGGDNEQFF
14 | TRBJ1-1 | once | TRBV5-1 | TRBD1 | TGCGCCAGCAGCGTGGGACAGGGGTTAGGACGAGCTTTCTTT | CASSVGQGLGRAFF
16 | TRBJ1-1 | NA | TRBV27 | TRBD1 | TGTGCCAGCAGCCACCGACAGGGGTTCATGAACACTGAAGCTTTCTTT | CASSHRQGFMNTEAFF
17 | TRBJ1-5 | many | TRBV4-1 | TRBD1 | TGCGCCAGCAGCCCGGGGACAGCGAGATATAGCAATCAGCCCCAGCATTTT | CASSPGTARYSNQPQHF
15 | TRBJ2-2 | NA | TRBV29-1 | NA | TGCAGCGTTGAAGATAAGGGGTCCAACACCGGGGAGCTGTTTTTT | CSVEDKGSNTGELFF
11 | TRBJ2-1 | NA | TRBV27 | NA | TGTGCCAGCAGTTGGGACAATGAGCAGTTCTTC | CASSWDNEQFF
17 | TRBJ1-1 | many | TRBV6-1 | NA | TGTGCCAGCAACTTTAGAGACTCCGGACAGCTGAACACTGAAGCTTTCTTT | CASNFRDSGQLNTEAFF
13 | TRBJ1-1 | many | TRBV30 | NA | TGTGCCATAGACCAAGGGGTGAACACTGAAGCTTTCTTT | CAIDQGVNTEAFF
15 | TRBJ1-2 | few | TRBV5-1 | NA | TGCGCCAGCAGCCGACAATCGCCCGTTAACTATGGCTACACCTTC | CASSRQSPVNYGYTF
13 | TRBJ1-5 | NA | TRBV27 | NA | TGTGCCAGCAGTTTATCTTGGGAACAGCCCCAGCATTTT | CASSLSWEQPQHF
14 | TRBJ1-1 | NA | TRBV27 | TRBD1 | TGTGCCAGTCACAGGGGGCCCTTGAACACTGAAGCTTTCTTT | CASHRGPLNTEAFF
15 | TRBJ2-7 | NA | TRBV4-2 | NA | TGTGCCAGCAGCCAGGGGGACCCCAGCTCCTACGAGCAGTACTTC | CASSQGDPSSYEQYF
16 | TRBJ2-3 | NA | TRBV7-9 | NA | TGTGCCAGCAGCCATTCGACAGCTCCTAGCACAGATACGCAGTATTTT | CASSHSTAPSTDTQYF
16 | TRBJ2-2 | many | TRBV20-1 | TRBD2 | TGCAGTGTTATTCTAGCGGGGGGGCGTGGCACCGGGGAGCTGTTTTTT | CSVILAGGRGTGELFF
16 | TRBJ1-5 | NA | TRBV7-9 | NA | TGTGCCAGCAGCCCGAGGCAGGGGAGGAGCAATCAGCCCCAGCATTTT | CASSPRQGRSNQPQHF
18 | TRBJ2-7 | NA | TRBV3-1 | NA | TGTGCCAGCAGCCAAGACGCGACCGGGACCGGCACATTCGACGAGCAGTACTTC | CASSQDATGTGTFDEQYF
16 | TRBJ1-5 | NA | TRBV19 | NA | TGTGCCAGTAGTGGACGAACAGGGTTAAGGAATCAGCCCCAGCATTTT | CASSGRTGLRNQPQHF
13 | TRBJ1-1 | many | TRBV3-1 | NA | TGTGCCAGCAGCCAAGTTTTGGCGGATGAAGCTTTCTTT | CASSQVLADEAFF
15 | TRBJ1-5 | NA | TRBV5-8 | TRBD1 | TGTGCCAGCAGCCCCGGGACAGAACCAAATCAGCCCCAGCATTTT | CASSPGTEPNQPQHF
13 | TRBJ2-7 | many | TRBV27 | TRBD2 | TGTGCCAGCAGTTACGGGGGAGGGTACGAGCAGTACTTC | CASSYGGGYEQYF
16 | TRBJ2-1 | NA | TRBV3-1 | NA | TGTGCCAGCAGCCCCTGGGGGGGGGCGAGCTACAATGAGCAGTTCTTC | CASSPWGGASYNEQFF
13 | TRBJ2-5 | few | TRBV4-1 | NA | TGCGCCAGCCGTCGGACAGACCAAGAGACCCAGTACTTC | CASRRTDQETQYF
16 | TRBJ1-5 | NA | TRBV6-1 | TRBD1 | TGTGCCAGCAGCAAACTTCGGGACAGCAATAATCAGCCCCAGCATTTT | CASSKLRDSNNQPQHF
14 | TRBJ2-7 | NA | TRBV7-9 | TRBD1 | TGTGCCAGCACCGAAACAGGGGGGTTCTACGAGCAGTACTTC | CASTETGGFYEQYF